These T cell receptor beta chains were read from a single sample in a study of blood T cell repertoires in COVID-19. Profiling relied on immunoSEQ multiplex PCR, and the TCRdb table lists in-frame clones only, not all of them. The table lists 75,000 to 100,000 clones, around four fifths of them singletons. Sequenced input: peripheral blood. Source of these receptors: a human donor in a cohort sampled during active COVID-19. Both conserved end residues are part of each CDR3. D genes are given only for firm matches. Not all rows give a size; the values are once, few, many and, for expanded clones, a class.

>once|.|TRBV19|TRBJ1-2
TGTGCCAGTAGTAGAACCGCCGGGACAACTAACTATGGCTACACCTTC
CASSRTAGTTNYGYTF
>.|TRBD2|TRBV3-1/TRBV3-2|TRBJ2-3
TGTGCCAGCAGCAGAGGACTAGCGGGTGCCACAGATACGCAGTATTTT
CASSRGLAGATDTQYF
>.|.|TRBV28|TRBJ2-7
TGTGCCAGCAGACCTACCGGACACTTCTACGAGCAGTACTTC
CASRPTGHFYEQYF
>.|TRBD1|TRBV11-2|TRBJ2-1
TGTGCCAGCAGCTTCCGGGACAGACACAATGAGCAGTTCTTC
CASSFRDRHNEQFF
>once|TRBD1|TRBV6-5|TRBJ2-3
TGTGCCAGCAGTTATCGGACAGGGGGCCCCCCAGATACGCAGTATTTT
CASSYRTGGPPDTQYF
>.|.|TRBV6-5|TRBJ1-5
TGTGCCAGCAGTTACGAAGGGGGTCAGCCCCAGCATTTT
CASSYEGGQPQHF
>.|TRBD1|TRBV4-3|TRBJ1-2
TGCGCCAGCAGCCCAGACAGGGATAACTATGGCTACACCTTC
CASSPDRDNYGYTF
>.|.|TRBV30|TRBJ2-1
TGTGCCTGGAGTGTAAAGGGGGCTATAGCGGGGTACTCCTACAATGAGCAGTTCTTC
CAWSVKGAIAGYSYNEQFF
>.|.|TRBV7-2|TRBJ2-4
TGTGCCAGCAGCTTAGCGGGAGGTGAAAACATTCAGTACTTC
CASSLAGGENIQYF
>few|.|TRBV7-3|TRBJ2-1
TGTGCCAGCAGTTTTCAGGGTGGCGACAATGAGCAGTTCTTC
CASSFQGGDNEQFF
>.|TRBD2|TRBV11-2|TRBJ2-1
TGTGCCAGCAGCTTAGATGGCGGGGGGTACAATGAGCAGTTCTTC
CASSLDGGGYNEQFF
>.|.|TRBV27|TRBJ1-5
TGTGCCAGCAGCCCAACCTTCGACAGGATCGGCAATCAGCCCCAGCATTTT
CASSPTFDRIGNQPQHF
>.|.|TRBV3-1/TRBV3-2|TRBJ2-5
TGTGCCAGCAGCCAAGATGCAGGGCGGAAGACCCAGTACTTC
CASSQDAGRKTQYF
>.|.|TRBV5-1|TRBJ1-1
TGCGCCAGCAGCCTTCACCCGAGTGCGGTCGCTGAAGCTTTCTTT
CASSLHPSAVAEAFF
>.|TRBD1|TRBV7-9|TRBJ2-7
TGTGCCAGCAGCTTAGGTGGGGACAGGGGCTACGAGCAGTACTTC
CASSLGGDRGYEQYF
>.|TRBD1|TRBV6-6|TRBJ2-7
TGTGCCAGCAGGTACGACAGGGGTTACGAGCAGTACTTC
CASRYDRGYEQYF
>once|TRBD1|TRBV19|TRBJ2-5
TGTGCCAGTAACATGAGAGGACAGGGAGAGACCCAGTACTTC
CASNMRGQGETQYF
>few|TRBD2|TRBV28|TRBJ2-1
TGTGCCAGCACCGCGGGGGGTCATGAGCAGTTCTTC
CASTAGGHEQFF
>.|TRBD1|TRBV28|TRBJ2-7
TGTGCCAGCAGGCCCGGGACAGGAGACTACGAGCAGTACTTC
CASRPGTGDYEQYF
>.|.|TRBV29-1|TRBJ2-3
TGCAGCGTTCAAAGCACAGATACGCAGTATTTT
CSVQSTDTQYF
>.|.|TRBV6-5|TRBJ2-7
TGTGCCAGCAGAATCCAGGGGTTTCCCTCTTACGAGCAGTACTTC
CASRIQGFPSYEQYF
>.|.|TRBV10-3|TRBJ1-5
TGTGCCATCAGTGGGCAGGGCAGCAATCAGCCCCAGCATTTT
CAISGQGSNQPQHF
>.|.|TRBV19|TRBJ2-5
TGTGCCAGTAGTCCCCGGGGCGGGGTAGGAGAGACCCAGTACTTC
CASSPRGGVGETQYF
>.|TRBD1|TRBV27|TRBJ1-5
TGTGCCAGCAGTTTGAAGTATAGGGGGCTTCAGCCCCAGCATTTT
CASSLKYRGLQPQHF
>.|TRBD1|TRBV7-9|TRBJ2-1
TGTGCCAGCAGCTTCAGGGGGATCTCCTACAATGAGCAGTTCTTC
CASSFRGISYNEQFF
>.|TRBD1|TRBV7-8|TRBJ2-7
TGTGCCAGCAGCACCAGCGGGACAGGGGACTACGAGCAGTACTTC
CASSTSGTGDYEQYF
>.|TRBD1|TRBV10-3|TRBJ1-6
TGTGCCATCAGTGGCCGGGACAGGGGGACCTATTCACCCCTCCACTTT
CAISGRDRGTYSPLHF
>.|TRBD1|TRBV5-5|TRBJ1-5
TGTGCCAGCAGCAGGGGACAGGGGGGCAATCAGCCCCAGCATTTT
CASSRGQGGNQPQHF
>few|.|TRBV3-1/TRBV3-2|TRBJ1-5
TGTGCCAGCAGCCAAGATTGGGGGGAACAGCCCCAGCATTTT
CASSQDWGEQPQHF
>.|.|TRBV9|TRBJ2-7
TGTGCCAGCAGCGACGGGCCCGACAGTCCCTACGAGCAGTACTTC
CASSDGPDSPYEQYF
>.|.|TRBV18|TRBJ2-7
TGTGCCAGCTCATCTCAGGGACTCAGCTACGAGCAGTACTTC
CASSSQGLSYEQYF
>.|TRBD1|TRBV19|TRBJ1-2
TGTGCCAGTAGTACCGGACCGGGACAGGGGGCCTATGGCTACACCTTC
CASSTGPGQGAYGYTF
>few|.|TRBV4-2|TRBJ1-5
TGTGCCAGCAGCCAAGATCTAAGGAGGGGCAATCAGCCCCAGCATTTT
CASSQDLRRGNQPQHF
>.|.|TRBV7-9|TRBJ1-4
TGTGCCAGCAGCAATAGACAAGCAACTAATGAAAAACTGTTTTTT
CASSNRQATNEKLFF
>.|.|TRBV3-1/TRBV3-2|TRBJ2-5
TGTGCCAGCAGCCACAGGGAGACCCAGTACTTC
CASSHRETQYF
>.|.|TRBV11-1|TRBJ1-6
TGTGCCAGCAGCATTGACCAGTACAGTTCACCCCTCCACTTT
CASSIDQYSSPLHF
>.|TRBD2|TRBV19|TRBJ2-3
TGTGCCAGTAGCCTTCGGACTAGTGGGGGCACAGATACGCAGTATTTT
CASSLRTSGGTDTQYF
>.|.|TRBV2|TRBJ2-5
TGTGCCAGCAGGGGCGACGGGAGATCTTCTACCCAGTACTTC
CASRGDGRSSTQYF
>.|TRBD1|TRBV29-1|TRBJ1-2
TGCAGCGTTGAAGTCACAGGGGGCTCGTTTGGCTACACCTTC
CSVEVTGGSFGYTF
>.|TRBD2|TRBV27|TRBJ2-1
TGTGCCAGCCGTGGACTAGCGGGAGTGTACAATGAGCAGTTCTTC
CASRGLAGVYNEQFF
>.|.|TRBV25-1|TRBJ2-1
TGTGCCAGCAGTGATCCGCGGTTTCGGAATGAGCAGTTCTTC
CASSDPRFRNEQFF
>.|.|TRBV5-1|TRBJ2-1
TGCGCCAGCAGCGGAGCCGGGAGCTCCTACAATGAGCAGTTCTTC
CASSGAGSSYNEQFF
>.|.|TRBV10-3|TRBJ2-2
TGTGCCGTATACAGGGGGCTAGCGGGAGTGAACACCGGGGAGCTGTTTTTT
CAVYRGLAGVNTGELFF
>.|.|TRBV5-4|TRBJ1-3
TGTGCCAGCAGCTTGGACAGGGCTAGTACTGGAAACACCATATATTTT
CASSLDRASTGNTIYF
>.|.|TRBV7-2|TRBJ2-7
TGTGCCAGCAGCGGCACCTCCTACGAGCAGTACTTC
CASSGTSYEQYF
>.|.|TRBV2|TRBJ1-2
TGTGCCAGCAGTGTTACTAAGGAGGCGGCGTATGGCTACACCTTC
CASSVTKEAAYGYTF
>.|.|TRBV9|TRBJ2-2
TGTGCCAGCAGCGTAGTTGGTCAACCGAACTTGGGGGAGCTGTTTTTT
CASSVVGQPNLGELFF
>.|.|TRBV7-2|TRBJ2-3
TGTGCCAGCAGCCAGGGACTTATCACAGATACGCAGTATTTT
CASSQGLITDTQYF
>.|TRBD1|TRBV7-9|TRBJ2-7
TGTGCCAGCAGCTTACACGGACAGGGCTCGTCCTACGAGCAGTACTTC
CASSLHGQGSSYEQYF
>.|.|TRBV5-8|TRBJ2-5
TGTGCCAGCAGCTTGAGGCTAGTCAGACTTGGAGAGACCCAGTACTTC
CASSLRLVRLGETQYF
>.|TRBD2|TRBV19|TRBJ2-3
TGTGCCAGTAGCCCGTTGGCTAGCGGGCGTCAAGATACGCAGTATTTT
CASSPLASGRQDTQYF
>.|.|TRBV18|TRBJ2-1
TGTGCCAGCGGTTCCCTGCGATACAATGAGCAGTTCTTC
CASGSLRYNEQFF